The 9 T cell receptor beta chains listed next were all sequenced from one sample in a study of technical replicates of blood from four donors. Method: immunoSEQ multiplex PCR; TCRdb's copy keeps in-frame clones and lacks some. This sample has approximately 50,000 clones, with 85% to 90% found just once. Sequencing was done on a sample of PBMCs. These receptors were collected from a human donor in good health. Some clones in this sample may be carry-over from other donors' samples.

This chain links TRBV27 with TRBJ2-3, with 7 bases aligning to TRBD2. Germline V gene lookup returns CDR1 MNHEY and CDR2 SMNVEV (reference sequence). V trimming: 5 bases; J trimming: 0 bases; junction bases outside the gene matches: 8. The CDR3 extends over 16 amino acids. CDR3 amino acids: CASSHSSGTSTDTQYF. Written as DNA, the CDR3 is TGTGCCAGCAGTCATTCTAGCGGTACTAGCACAGATACGCAGTATTTT.

The chain links TRBV7-9 to TRBJ2-3; 7 positions match TRBD1. The V gene end was trimmed by 5 bases and the J gene end by 11 bases; junction bases not matched to a gene: 10. CDR1 is SEHNR and CDR2 is FQNEAQ in the germline V gene (reference sequence). CDR3 length: 13 amino acids. The CDR3 coding sequence is TGTGCCAGCAGCCTACCACGGACAGGAGAGCAGTATTTT. Translation gives CASSLPRTGEQYF.

Judged by abundance, this clone is large. The CDR3 reads CASSLRDRVGEQYF. Written as DNA, the CDR3 is TGTGCCAGCAGCCTCCGGGACAGGGTTGGCGAGCAGTACTTC. The rearrangement joins TRBV7-9 to TRBJ2-7, with 9 bases that match TRBD1. V gave up 5 bases and J gave up 6 bases; unmatched junction bases: 8. Germline V lookup: CDR1 SEHNR, CDR2 FQNEAQ (reference sequence). The CDR3 is made up of 14 amino acids.

This chain links TRBV7-8 with TRBJ2-7, with D perhaps TRBD2 (7 bases). Trimming stripped 5 bases from V and 2 bases from J, with 13 bases between. There are 14 residues in the CDR3. From germline, CDR1 is SGHVS and CDR2 FQNEAQ. The CDR3 DNA follows: TGTGCCAGCAGCGGGGGGGGCGTACCCTACGAGCAGTACTTC. Protein product: CASSGGGVPYEQYF.

The chain uses TRBV11-2 and TRBJ2-7; unclear D gene. Germline CDR1 SGHAT, CDR2 FQNNGV. The CDR3 extends over 14 amino acids. Trimming took off 5 bases at V and 4 bases at J, with 15 bases between the two ends. The CDR3 loop reads CASSIITLAYEQYF. The CDR3 bases are TGTGCCAGCAGCATCATCACTTTAGCATACGAGCAGTACTTC.

The gene calls are TRBV19 and TRBJ1-2; perhaps TRBD1 as D (6 bases). The CDR3 covers 14 residues. Trimming pared 7 bases from V and 2 bases from J, leaving 14 bases between. Germline V gene lookup returns CDR1 LNHDA and CDR2 SQIVND (reference sequence). The DNA of the CDR3 is TGTGCCAGTACTCGGACAGTGTTAAACTATGGCTACACCTTC. Translation gives CASTRTVLNYGYTF.

This sequence joins TRBV6-5 and TRBJ2-1, with 13 nucleotides matching TRBD2. Losses at the gene ends were 4 bases for V and 8 bases for J; bases not matched to a gene: 5. CDR1 is MNHEY and CDR2 is SVGAGI in the germline V gene. This CDR3 spans 15 amino acids. The CDR3 sequence is CASSFTSGGAHEQFF. DNA of the CDR3: TGTGCCAGCAGTTTCACTAGCGGGGGGGCCCATGAGCAGTTCTTC.

The chain carries TRBV5-1 and TRBJ2-7, with TRBD1 identical over 12 bases. This CDR3 region has 14 residues. Trimming took 4 bases from V and 6 from J; bases not matched to a gene: 5. Germline V lookup: CDR1 SGHRS, CDR2 YFSETQ. CDR3 loop: CASSDRDRGPEQYF. CDR3 bases: TGCGCCAGCAGCGACCGGGACAGGGGGCCCGAGCAGTACTTC.

The rearrangement uses TRBV6-5 and TRBJ1-1; D gene uncertain. In germline, CDR1 is MNHEY, CDR2 SVGAGI. The CDR3 is made up of 15 amino acids. V lost 0 bases and J 0 bases, leaving 8 bases between the germline ends. CDR3 sequence (DNA): TGTGCCAGCAGTTACTCGCCAGCGATGAACACTGAAGCTTTCTTT. Translating gives CASSYSPAMNTEAFF.